The sequence of this T cell receptor (beta chain) was determined in a study of blood T cells in healthy people across ages. For the second PCR, which ran for about 7 to 11 cycles, a sample-barcoded 5' primer and a J-beta primer mix were used. TCRdb fed the 5' RACE reads into MiXCR, producing one record per CDR3 protein. The table shows over 700,000 distinct CDR3 sequences, with 53% occurring only once. General study findings and limits: Comparison with aged donors showed that long-lived donors had more naive CD4+ cells and higher diversity.

The junction had 21 bases not matched to a gene; V was cut back by 7 bases and J by 14 bases. CDR1 and CDR2 (germline): MRHNA, SNTAGT. CDR3 length: 15 residues. On this clonotype: Its antigen is undetermined.

Total RNA, at least 6 micrograms per sample, came from PBMCs. Sequenced input: blood. The rearrangement uses TRBV6-4 and TRBJ2-3, with 7 bases lining up with TRBD2. The receptor comes from an elderly man in good health. The CDR3 DNA follows: TGTGCCAGCAATCGCGCGGGGGACCGGCACAGATACGCGTATTTT. Its protein is CASNRAGDRHRYAYF.